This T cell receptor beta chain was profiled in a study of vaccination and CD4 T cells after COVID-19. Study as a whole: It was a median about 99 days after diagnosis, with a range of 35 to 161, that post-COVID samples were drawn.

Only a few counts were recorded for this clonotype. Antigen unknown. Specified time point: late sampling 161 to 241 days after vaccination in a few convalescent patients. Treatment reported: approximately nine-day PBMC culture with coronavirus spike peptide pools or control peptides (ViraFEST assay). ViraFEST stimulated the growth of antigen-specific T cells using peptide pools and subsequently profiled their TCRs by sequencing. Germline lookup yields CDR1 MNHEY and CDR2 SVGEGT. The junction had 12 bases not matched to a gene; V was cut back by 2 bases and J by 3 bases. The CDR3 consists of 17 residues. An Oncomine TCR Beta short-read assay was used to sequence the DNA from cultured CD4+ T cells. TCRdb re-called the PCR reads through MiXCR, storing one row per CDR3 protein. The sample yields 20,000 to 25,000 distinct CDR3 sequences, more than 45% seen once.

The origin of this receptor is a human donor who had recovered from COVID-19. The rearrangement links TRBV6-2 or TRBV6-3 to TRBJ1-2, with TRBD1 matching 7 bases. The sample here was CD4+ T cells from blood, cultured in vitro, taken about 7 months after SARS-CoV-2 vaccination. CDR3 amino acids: CASSYPEKTGVYYGYTF. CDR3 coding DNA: TGTGCCAGCAGTTACCCTGAGAAAACAGGGGTATACTATGGCTACACCTTC.